This TCR beta chain was sequenced for a study of cytomegalovirus exposure and HLA in healthy donors. Study-level points and caveats: Immune exposure information available was restricted to CMV serostatus. TCR beta V- and J-gene trimming was later associated with a missense DCLRE1C variant.

The PCR was carried out with 60 Vbeta primers and 13 Jbeta primers. Assay used: immunoSEQ multiplex PCR; TCRdb lists only in-frame clones, some missing. This repertoire shows around 130,000 clones, 75% to 90% found once; its top ten account for 3% to 4%. About this clone: Its target is not known.

Looked up from germline, CDR1 is LNHDA and CDR2 is SQIVND (reference sequence). This CDR3 has 15 amino acids. This sequence was found in a woman aged 40-49 years in good health and CMV-seronegative. This chain joins TRBV19 and TRBJ2-5; 9 nucleotides line up with TRBD1. The DNA end is more similar to TRBJ2-7, so the J call may be wrong. The source material was PBMCs. The CDR3 nucleotides are TGTGCCAGTAGCCTAACCGGGACAGGGTTATACGAGCAGTACTTC. Translating it yields CASSLTGTGLYEQYF.